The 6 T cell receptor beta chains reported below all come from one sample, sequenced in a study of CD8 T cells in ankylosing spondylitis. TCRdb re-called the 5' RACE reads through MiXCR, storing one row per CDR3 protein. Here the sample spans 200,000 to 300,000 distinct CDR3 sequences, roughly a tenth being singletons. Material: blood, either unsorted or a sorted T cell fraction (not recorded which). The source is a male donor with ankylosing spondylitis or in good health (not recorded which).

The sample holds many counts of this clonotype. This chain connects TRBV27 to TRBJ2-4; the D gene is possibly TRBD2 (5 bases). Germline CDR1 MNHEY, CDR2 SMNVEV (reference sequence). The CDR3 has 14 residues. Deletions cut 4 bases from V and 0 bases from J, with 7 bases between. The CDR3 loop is CASSSGRAKNIQYF. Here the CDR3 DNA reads TGTGCCAGCAGTTCTGGGAGAGCCAAAAACATTCAGTACTTC.

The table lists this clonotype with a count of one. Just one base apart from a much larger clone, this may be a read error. CDR3 protein: CASPRDRGYEQYF. CDR3 sequence (DNA): TGTGCCAGCCCCCGGGACAGAGGCTACGAGCAGTACTTC. The chain is built from TRBV21-1 and TRBJ2-7; the D segment call TRBD1 is taken from the table without a DNA check. TRBV21-1 is an annotated pseudogene. The CDR3 runs 13 residues.

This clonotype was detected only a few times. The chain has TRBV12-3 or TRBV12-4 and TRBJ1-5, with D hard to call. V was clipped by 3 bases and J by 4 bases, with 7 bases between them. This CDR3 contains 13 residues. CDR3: CASSFRENQPQHF. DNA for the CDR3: TGTGCCAGCAGTTTCCGCGAGAATCAGCCCCAGCATTTT.

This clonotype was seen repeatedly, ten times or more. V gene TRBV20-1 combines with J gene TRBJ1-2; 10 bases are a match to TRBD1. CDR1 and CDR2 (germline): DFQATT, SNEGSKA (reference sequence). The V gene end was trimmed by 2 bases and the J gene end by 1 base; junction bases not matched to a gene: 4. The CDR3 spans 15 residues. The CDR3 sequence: CSARPTGGHNYGYTF. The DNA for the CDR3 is TGCAGTGCTAGACCGACAGGGGGCCATAACTATGGCTACACCTTC.

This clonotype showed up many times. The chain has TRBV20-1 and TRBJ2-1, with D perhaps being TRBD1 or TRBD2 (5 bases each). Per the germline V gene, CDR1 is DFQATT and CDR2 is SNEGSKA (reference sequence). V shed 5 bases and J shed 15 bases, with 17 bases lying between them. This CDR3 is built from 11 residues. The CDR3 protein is CSARTGAEMFF. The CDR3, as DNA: TGCAGTGCTCGAACCGGGGCCGAAATGTTCTTC.

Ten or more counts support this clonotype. The CDR3 nucleotides read TGCAGTGCTAGAGATACTGTAGTAGCAGGGGCGCTTAGGGAGACCCAGTACTTC. It translates to CSARDTVVAGALRETQYF. The chain carries TRBV20-1 and TRBJ2-5; possible D gene TRBD1, 6 bases. The CDR3 sequence is 18 residues long. Per the germline V gene, CDR1 is DFQATT and CDR2 is SNEGSKA (reference sequence). V was cut by 0 bases and J by 5 bases, with 25 bases left in between.